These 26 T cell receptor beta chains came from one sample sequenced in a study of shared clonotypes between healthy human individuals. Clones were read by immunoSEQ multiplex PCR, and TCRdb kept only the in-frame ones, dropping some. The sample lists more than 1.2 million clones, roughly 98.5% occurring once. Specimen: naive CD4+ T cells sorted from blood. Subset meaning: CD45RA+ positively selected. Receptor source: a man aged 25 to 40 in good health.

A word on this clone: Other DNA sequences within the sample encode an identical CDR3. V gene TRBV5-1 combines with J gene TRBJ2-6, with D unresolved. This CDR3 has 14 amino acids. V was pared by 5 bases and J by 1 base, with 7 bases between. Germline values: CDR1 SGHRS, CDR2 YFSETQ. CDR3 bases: TGCGCCAGCAGAGTGGGGTCTGGGGCCAACGTCCTGACTTTC. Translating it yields CASRVGSGANVLTF.

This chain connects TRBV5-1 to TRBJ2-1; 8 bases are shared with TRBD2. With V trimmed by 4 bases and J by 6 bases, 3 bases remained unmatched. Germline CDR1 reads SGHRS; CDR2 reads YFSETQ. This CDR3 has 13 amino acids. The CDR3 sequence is CASSGGTSNEQFF. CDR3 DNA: TGCGCCAGCAGCGGAGGGACTAGCAATGAGCAGTTCTTC.

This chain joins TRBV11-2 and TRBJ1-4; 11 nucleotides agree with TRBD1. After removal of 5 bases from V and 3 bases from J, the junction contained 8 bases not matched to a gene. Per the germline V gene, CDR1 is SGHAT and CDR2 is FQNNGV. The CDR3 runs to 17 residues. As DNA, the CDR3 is TGTGCCAGCAGCCTAGGACAGGGGGCGAGGGCTAATGAAAAACTGTTTTTT. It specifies CASSLGQGARANEKLFF.

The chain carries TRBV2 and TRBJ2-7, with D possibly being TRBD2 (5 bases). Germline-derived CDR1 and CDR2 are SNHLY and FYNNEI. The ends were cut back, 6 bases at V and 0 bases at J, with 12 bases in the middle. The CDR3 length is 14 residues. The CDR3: CASRLDWSSYEQYF. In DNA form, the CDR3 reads TGTGCCAGCAGACTAGACTGGAGCTCCTACGAGCAGTACTTC.

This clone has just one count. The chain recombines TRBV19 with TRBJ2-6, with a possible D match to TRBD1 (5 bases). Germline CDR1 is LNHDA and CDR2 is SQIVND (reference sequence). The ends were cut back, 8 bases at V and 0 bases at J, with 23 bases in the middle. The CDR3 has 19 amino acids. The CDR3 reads CASSKDMNLILSGANVLTF. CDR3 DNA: TGTGCCAGTTCTAAGGACATGAATTTAATCCTCTCTGGGGCCAACGTCCTGACTTTC.

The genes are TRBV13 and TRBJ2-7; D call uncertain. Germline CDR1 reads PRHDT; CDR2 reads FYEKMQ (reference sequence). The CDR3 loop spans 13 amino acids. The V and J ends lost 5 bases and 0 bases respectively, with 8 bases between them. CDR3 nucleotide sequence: TGTGCCAGCAGCGGTAGTAGCTCCTACGAGCAGTACTTC. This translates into CASSGSSSYEQYF.

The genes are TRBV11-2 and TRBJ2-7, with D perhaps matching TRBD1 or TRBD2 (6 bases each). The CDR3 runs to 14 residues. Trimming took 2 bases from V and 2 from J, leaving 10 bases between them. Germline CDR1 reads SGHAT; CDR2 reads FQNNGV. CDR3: CASSLLGGPYEQYF. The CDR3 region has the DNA TGTGCCAGCAGCTTATTAGGGGGGCCCTACGAGCAGTACTTC.

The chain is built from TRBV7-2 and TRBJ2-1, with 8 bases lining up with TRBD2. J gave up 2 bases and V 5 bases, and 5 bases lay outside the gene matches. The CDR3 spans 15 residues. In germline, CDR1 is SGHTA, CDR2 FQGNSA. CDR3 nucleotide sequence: TGTGCCAGCAGCGCCACTAGCGGCACCTACAATGAGCAGTTCTTC. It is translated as CASSATSGTYNEQFF.

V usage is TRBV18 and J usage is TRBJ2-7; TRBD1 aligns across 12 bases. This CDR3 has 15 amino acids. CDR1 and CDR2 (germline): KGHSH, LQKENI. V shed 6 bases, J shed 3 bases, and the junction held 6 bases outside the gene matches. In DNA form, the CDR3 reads TGTGCCAGCTCGGCCGGGACAGGGGGCTTCTACGAGCAGTACTTC. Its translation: CASSAGTGGFYEQYF.

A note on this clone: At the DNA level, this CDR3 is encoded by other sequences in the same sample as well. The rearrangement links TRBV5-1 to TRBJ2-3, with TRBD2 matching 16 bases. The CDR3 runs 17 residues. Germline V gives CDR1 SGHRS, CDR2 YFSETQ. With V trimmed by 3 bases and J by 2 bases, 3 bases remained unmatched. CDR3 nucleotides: TGCGCCAGCAGCTCGGGACTAGCGGGAGGGCCCACAGATACGCAGTATTTT. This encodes CASSSGLAGGPTDTQYF.

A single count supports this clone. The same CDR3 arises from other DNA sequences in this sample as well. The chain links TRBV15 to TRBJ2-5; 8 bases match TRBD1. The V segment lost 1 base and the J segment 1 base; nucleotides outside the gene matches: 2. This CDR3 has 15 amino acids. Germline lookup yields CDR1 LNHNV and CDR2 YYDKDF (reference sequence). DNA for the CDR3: TGTGCCACCAGCAGAGGAGGACAGGGCCAAGAGACCCAGTACTTC. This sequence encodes CATSRGGQGQETQYF.

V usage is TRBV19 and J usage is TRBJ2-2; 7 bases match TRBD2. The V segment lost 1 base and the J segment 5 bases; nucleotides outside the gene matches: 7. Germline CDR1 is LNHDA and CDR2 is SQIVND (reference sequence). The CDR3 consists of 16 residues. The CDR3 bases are TGTGCCAGTAGTATAGCCGGCGGGAGAATAACCGGGGAGCTGTTTTTT. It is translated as CASSIAGGRITGELFF.

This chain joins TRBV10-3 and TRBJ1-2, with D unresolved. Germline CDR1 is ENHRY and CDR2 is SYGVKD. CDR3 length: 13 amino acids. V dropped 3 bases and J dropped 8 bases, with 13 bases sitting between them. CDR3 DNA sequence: TGTGCCATCAGTGATATACGGAACAAGGGCTACACCTTC. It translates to CAISDIRNKGYTF.

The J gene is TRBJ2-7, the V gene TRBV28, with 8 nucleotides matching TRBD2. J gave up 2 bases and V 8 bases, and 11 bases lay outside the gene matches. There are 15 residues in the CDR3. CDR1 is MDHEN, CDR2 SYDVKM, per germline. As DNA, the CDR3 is TGTGCCAGCGGTCGCGGGGGGCTACAGACCTACGAGCAGTACTTC. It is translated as CASGRGGLQTYEQYF.

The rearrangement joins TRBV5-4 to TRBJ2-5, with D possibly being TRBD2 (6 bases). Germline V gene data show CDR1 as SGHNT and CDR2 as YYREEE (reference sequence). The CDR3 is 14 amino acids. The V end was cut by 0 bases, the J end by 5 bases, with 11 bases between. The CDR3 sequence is CASSLEASDETQYF. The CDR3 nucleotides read TGTGCCAGCAGCTTGGAGGCTAGCGATGAGACCCAGTACTTC.

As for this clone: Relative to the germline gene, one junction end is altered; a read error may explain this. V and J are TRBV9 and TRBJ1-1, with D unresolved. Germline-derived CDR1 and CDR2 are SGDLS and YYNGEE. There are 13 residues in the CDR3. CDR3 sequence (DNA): TGTGCCAGCAGCTTCCGGAGGGAGGGTTTGGCTACCTTT. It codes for CASSFRREGLATF.

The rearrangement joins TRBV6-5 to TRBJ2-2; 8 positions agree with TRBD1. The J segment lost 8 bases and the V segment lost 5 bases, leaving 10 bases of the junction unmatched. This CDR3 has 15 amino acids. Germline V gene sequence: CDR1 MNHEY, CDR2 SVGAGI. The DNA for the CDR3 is TGTGCCAGCAGTAACAGGGGGAACTCACTAGGGGAGCTGTTTTTT. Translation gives CASSNRGNSLGELFF.

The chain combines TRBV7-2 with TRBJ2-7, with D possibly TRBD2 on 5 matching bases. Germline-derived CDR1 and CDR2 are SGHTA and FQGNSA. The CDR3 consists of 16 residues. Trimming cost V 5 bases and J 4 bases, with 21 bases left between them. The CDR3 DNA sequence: TGTGCCAGCAGCCGGGGATGGGCCCCATCTCCTTACGAGCAGTACTTC. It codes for CASSRGWAPSPYEQYF.

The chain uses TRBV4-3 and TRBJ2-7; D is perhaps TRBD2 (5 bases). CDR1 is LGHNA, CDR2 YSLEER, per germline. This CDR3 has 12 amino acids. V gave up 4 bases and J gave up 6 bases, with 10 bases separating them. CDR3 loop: CASSRDGGEQYF. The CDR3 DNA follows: TGCGCCAGCAGCCGAGATGGAGGCGAGCAGTACTTC.

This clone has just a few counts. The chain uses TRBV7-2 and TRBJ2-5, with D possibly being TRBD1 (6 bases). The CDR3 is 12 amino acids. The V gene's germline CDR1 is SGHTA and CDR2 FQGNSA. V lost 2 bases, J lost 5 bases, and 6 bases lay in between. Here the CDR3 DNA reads TGTGCCAGCAGCTTAAGGGGGGAGACCCAGTACTTC. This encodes CASSLRGETQYF.

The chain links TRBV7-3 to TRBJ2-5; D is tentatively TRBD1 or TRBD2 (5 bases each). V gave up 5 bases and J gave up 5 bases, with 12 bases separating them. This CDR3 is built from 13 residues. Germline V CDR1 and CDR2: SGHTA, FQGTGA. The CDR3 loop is CASSPPGRETQYF. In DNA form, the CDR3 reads TGTGCCAGCAGCCCCCCGGGGCGGGAGACCCAGTACTTC. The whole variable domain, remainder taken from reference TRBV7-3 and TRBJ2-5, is GAGVSQTPSNKVTEKGKYVELRCDPISGHTALYWYRQSLGQGPEFLIYFQGTGAADDSGLPNDRFFAVRPEGSVSTLKIQRTERGDSAVYLCASSPPGRETQYFGPGTRLLVL.

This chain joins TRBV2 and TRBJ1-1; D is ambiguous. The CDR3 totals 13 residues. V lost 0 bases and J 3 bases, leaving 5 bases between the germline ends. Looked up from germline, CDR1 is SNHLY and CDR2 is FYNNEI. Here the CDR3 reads CASSEAGDTEAFF. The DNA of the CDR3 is TGTGCCAGCAGTGAAGCTGGCGACACTGAAGCTTTCTTT.

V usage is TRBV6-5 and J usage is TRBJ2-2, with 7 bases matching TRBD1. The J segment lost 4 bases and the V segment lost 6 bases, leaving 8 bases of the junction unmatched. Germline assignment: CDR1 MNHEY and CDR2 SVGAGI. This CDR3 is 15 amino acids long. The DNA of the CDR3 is TGTGCCAGCAGCCCACGACAGGGCAGCACCGGGGAGCTGTTTTTT. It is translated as CASSPRQGSTGELFF.

The CDR3 region is CASSLFGIGTGEENTIYF. The CDR3 DNA reads as TGTGCCAGCAGCTTATTCGGAATTGGGACAGGGGAAGAAAACACCATATATTTT. This chain links TRBV7-2 with TRBJ1-3; 10 bases map to TRBD1. The trim removed 2 bases at V and 6 bases at J, leaving 13 bases unmatched. Germline-derived CDR1 and CDR2 are SGHTA and FQGNSA. The CDR3 loop spans 18 amino acids.

DNA for the CDR3: TGTGCCAGCAGCTTAGGACGTCCGCGGGGACCCTACAATGAGCAGTTCTTC. Residues: CASSLGRPRGPYNEQFF. The chain employs TRBV7-2 and TRBJ2-1, with D perhaps matching TRBD2 (6 bases). Trimming removed 1 base from V and 2 bases from J, with 15 bases in between. Germline loops: CDR1 SGHTA, CDR2 FQGNSA. The CDR3 runs 17 residues.

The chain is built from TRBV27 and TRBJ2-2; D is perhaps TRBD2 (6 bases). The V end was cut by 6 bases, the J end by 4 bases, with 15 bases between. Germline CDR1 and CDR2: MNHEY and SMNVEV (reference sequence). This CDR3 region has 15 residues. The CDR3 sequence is CASRITGGGTGELFF. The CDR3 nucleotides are TGTGCCAGCAGGATTACCGGGGGTGGCACCGGGGAGCTGTTTTTT.